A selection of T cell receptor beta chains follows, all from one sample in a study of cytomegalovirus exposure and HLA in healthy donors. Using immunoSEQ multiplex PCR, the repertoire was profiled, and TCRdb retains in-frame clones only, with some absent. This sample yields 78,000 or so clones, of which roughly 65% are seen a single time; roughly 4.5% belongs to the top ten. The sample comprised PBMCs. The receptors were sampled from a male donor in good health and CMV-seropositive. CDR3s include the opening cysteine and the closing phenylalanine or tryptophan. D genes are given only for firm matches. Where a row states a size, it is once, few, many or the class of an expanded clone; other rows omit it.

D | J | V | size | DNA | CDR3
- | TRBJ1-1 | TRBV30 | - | TGTGCCTGGAGTGTAAGGGGCCTGAACACTGAAGCTTTCTTT | CAWSVRGLNTEAFF
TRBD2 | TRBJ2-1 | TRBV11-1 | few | TGTGCCAGCAGCCTTGGACTAGCGGGAAATGAGCAGTTCTTC | CASSLGLAGNEQFF
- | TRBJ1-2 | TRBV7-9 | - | TGTGCCAGCAGCTCCGACAGTTATGGCTACACCTTC | CASSSDSYGYTF
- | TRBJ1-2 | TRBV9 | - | TGTGCCAGCAGCGACAGGGATGGCTACACCTTC | CASSDRDGYTF
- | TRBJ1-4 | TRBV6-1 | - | TGTGCCAGCAGTGAAATGAGACAGCCTAATGAAAAACTGTTTTTT | CASSEMRQPNEKLFF
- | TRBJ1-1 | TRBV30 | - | TGTGCCTGGAGGGGAGGTCCGAGCGTTACTGAAGCTTTCTTT | CAWRGGPSVTEAFF
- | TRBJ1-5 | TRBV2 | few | TGTGCCAGCAGTGAAGCCCCCCACGGGTATAGCAATCAGCCCCAGCATTTT | CASSEAPHGYSNQPQHF
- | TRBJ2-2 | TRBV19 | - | TGTGCCAGTAGTAAGAACACGAACACCGGGGAGCTGTTTTTT | CASSKNTNTGELFF
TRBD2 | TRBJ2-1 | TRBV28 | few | TGTGCCAGCAGTTTAGAGGCACTAGCGTACAATGAGCAGTTCTTC | CASSLEALAYNEQFF
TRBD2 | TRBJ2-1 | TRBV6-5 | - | TGTGCCAGCAGTACCTCTGCGGGAGCATATGAGCAGTTCTTC | CASSTSAGAYEQFF